These T cell receptor beta chains were read from a single sample in a study of blood T cell repertoires in COVID-19. Assay used: immunoSEQ multiplex PCR; TCRdb lists only in-frame clones, some missing. This sample has approximately 150,000 clones, with 82% found just once. The sample comprised peripheral blood. The receptors derive from a woman in her seventies with acute or convalescent COVID-19. Both conserved end residues are part of each CDR3. D genes are given only for firm matches. Only some rows state a clone size, as once, few, many or a class for expanded clones.

cdr3_length: 12
d_call: NA
v_call: TRBV5-6
j_call: TRBJ1-2
clone_size: NA
cdr3_nt: TGTGCCAGCAGCTTGGATTTCGGGGGCTACACCTTC
cdr3_aa: CASSLDFGGYTF

cdr3_length: 15
d_call: TRBD1
v_call: TRBV7-9
j_call: TRBJ1-1
clone_size: once
cdr3_nt: TGTGCCACTCAGGTACAGGGGAGAATGAACACTGAAGCTTTCTTT
cdr3_aa: CATQVQGRMNTEAFF

cdr3_length: 14
d_call: NA
v_call: TRBV30
j_call: TRBJ2-1
clone_size: NA
cdr3_nt: TGTGCCTGGAGTGATGCTAGGGGTGTAAATGAGCAGTTCTTC
cdr3_aa: CAWSDARGVNEQFF

cdr3_length: 17
d_call: NA
v_call: TRBV7-2
j_call: TRBJ2-2
clone_size: NA
cdr3_nt: TGTGCCAGCAGCTTAATCCCACGGGGTGCGAACACCGGGGAGCTGTTTTTT
cdr3_aa: CASSLIPRGANTGELFF

cdr3_length: 14
d_call: NA
v_call: TRBV6-5
j_call: TRBJ2-5
clone_size: NA
cdr3_nt: TGTGCCAGCAGTCGCGGGACTGGCCAAGAGACCCAGTACTTC
cdr3_aa: CASSRGTGQETQYF

cdr3_length: 13
d_call: NA
v_call: TRBV5-1
j_call: TRBJ2-7
clone_size: once
cdr3_nt: TGCGCCAGCAGCTTAAACAGGGGGGGCGAGCAGTACTTC
cdr3_aa: CASSLNRGGEQYF

cdr3_length: 12
d_call: NA
v_call: TRBV7-9
j_call: TRBJ2-1
clone_size: NA
cdr3_nt: TGTGCCAGCAGCTTCGCAGAGGGTGAGCAGTTCTTC
cdr3_aa: CASSFAEGEQFF

cdr3_length: 15
d_call: NA
v_call: TRBV3-1/TRBV3-2
j_call: TRBJ1-6
clone_size: NA
cdr3_nt: TGTGCCAGCAGGACGGGGATCTACTATAATTCACCCCTCCACTTT
cdr3_aa: CASRTGIYYNSPLHF

cdr3_length: 15
d_call: NA
v_call: TRBV11-2
j_call: TRBJ2-5
clone_size: once
cdr3_nt: TGTGCCAGCAGCTTAGGGGTAGGGAGTTGGGAGACCCAGTACTTC
cdr3_aa: CASSLGVGSWETQYF

cdr3_length: 15
d_call: TRBD1
v_call: TRBV6-2/TRBV6-3
j_call: TRBJ2-5
clone_size: NA
cdr3_nt: TGTGCCAGCAGTTATGGGCAGGGGGCGCCGGAGACCCAGTACTTC
cdr3_aa: CASSYGQGAPETQYF

cdr3_length: 13
d_call: NA
v_call: TRBV10-2
j_call: TRBJ1-6
clone_size: NA
cdr3_nt: TGCGCCAGCATGGGGCAGGGGAATTCACCCCTCCACTTT
cdr3_aa: CASMGQGNSPLHF

cdr3_length: 15
d_call: TRBD2
v_call: TRBV7-9
j_call: TRBJ2-2
clone_size: once
cdr3_nt: TGTGCCAGCATCAAAGGGAGGGGTAACACCGGGGAGCTGTTTTTT
cdr3_aa: CASIKGRGNTGELFF

cdr3_length: 14
d_call: NA
v_call: TRBV5-4
j_call: TRBJ2-3
clone_size: NA
cdr3_nt: TGTGCCAGCAGCTTTAAGGGACTCACAGATACGCAGTATTTT
cdr3_aa: CASSFKGLTDTQYF

cdr3_length: 15
d_call: NA
v_call: TRBV19
j_call: TRBJ2-3
clone_size: once
cdr3_nt: TGTGCCAGTAGTATAGGGAACAGGATCACAGATACGCAGTATTTT
cdr3_aa: CASSIGNRITDTQYF

cdr3_length: 15
d_call: NA
v_call: TRBV3-1/TRBV3-2
j_call: TRBJ2-7
clone_size: NA
cdr3_nt: TGTGCCAGCAGCCAAGATAACGCTGGGGCGCGTGAGCAGTACTTC
cdr3_aa: CASSQDNAGAREQYF

cdr3_length: 15
d_call: NA
v_call: TRBV28
j_call: TRBJ2-7
clone_size: NA
cdr3_nt: TGTGCCAGCAGAGCCATGTGGTTGCTGGGCCACGAGCAGTACTTC
cdr3_aa: CASRAMWLLGHEQYF

cdr3_length: 15
d_call: NA
v_call: TRBV18
j_call: TRBJ2-7
clone_size: few
cdr3_nt: TGTGCCAGCTCACCAGAAGGGGGACGCTCCTACGAGCAGTACTTC
cdr3_aa: CASSPEGGRSYEQYF

cdr3_length: 14
d_call: NA
v_call: TRBV11-2
j_call: TRBJ2-1
clone_size: NA
cdr3_nt: TGTGCCAGCAGCTTAGACAGCTCCTACAATGAGCAGTTCTTC
cdr3_aa: CASSLDSSYNEQFF

cdr3_length: 16
d_call: TRBD2
v_call: TRBV7-8
j_call: TRBJ2-5
clone_size: NA
cdr3_nt: TGTGCCAGCAGCTTAGTTAGCGGGGGATCCGCAGAGACCCAGTACTTC
cdr3_aa: CASSLVSGGSAETQYF

cdr3_length: 11
d_call: TRBD1
v_call: TRBV28
j_call: TRBJ2-1
clone_size: NA
cdr3_nt: TGTGCCAGCAGCCAAGGACAGGGGCAGTTCTTC
cdr3_aa: CASSQGQGQFF

cdr3_length: 12
d_call: NA
v_call: TRBV15
j_call: TRBJ2-1
clone_size: few
cdr3_nt: TGTGCCACCAGCAGGGGGGGAAATGAGCAGTTCTTC
cdr3_aa: CATSRGGNEQFF

cdr3_length: 16
d_call: TRBD2
v_call: TRBV24-1
j_call: TRBJ2-1
clone_size: NA
cdr3_nt: TGTGCCACCAGTGATCCGACTAGCGGCTCCTACAATGAGCAGTTCTTC
cdr3_aa: CATSDPTSGSYNEQFF

cdr3_length: 14
d_call: NA
v_call: TRBV19
j_call: TRBJ1-2
clone_size: NA
cdr3_nt: TGTGCCAGTAGTATCCCCCCAGGGGTATCCGGCTACACCTTC
cdr3_aa: CASSIPPGVSGYTF

cdr3_length: 13
d_call: NA
v_call: TRBV12-3/TRBV12-4
j_call: TRBJ1-2
clone_size: NA
cdr3_nt: TGTGCCAGCAGCCGGGGACTGTTTTATGGCTACACCTTC
cdr3_aa: CASSRGLFYGYTF

cdr3_length: 14
d_call: NA
v_call: TRBV6-5
j_call: TRBJ1-1
clone_size: few
cdr3_nt: TGTGCCAGCAGCCCCGAGGCCTATATACGGGAAGCTTTCTTT
cdr3_aa: CASSPEAYIREAFF

cdr3_length: 12
d_call: NA
v_call: TRBV27
j_call: TRBJ1-4
clone_size: NA
cdr3_nt: TGTGCCAGCAGCAGACTAAATGAAAAACTGTTTTTT
cdr3_aa: CASSRLNEKLFF

cdr3_length: 15
d_call: TRBD1
v_call: TRBV9
j_call: TRBJ1-2
clone_size: few
cdr3_nt: TGTGCCAGCAGCGTAGGTTGGACAGGGGGTAGTGGCTACACCTTC
cdr3_aa: CASSVGWTGGSGYTF

cdr3_length: 15
d_call: NA
v_call: TRBV3-1/TRBV3-2
j_call: TRBJ1-6
clone_size: NA
cdr3_nt: TGTGCCAGCAGCCAAGTACAGGGTGGGCATTCACCCCTCCACTTT
cdr3_aa: CASSQVQGGHSPLHF

cdr3_length: 14
d_call: TRBD1
v_call: TRBV2
j_call: TRBJ1-2
clone_size: NA
cdr3_nt: TGTGCCAGCAGCGCCACGGGACAGGGCGATGGCTACACCTTC
cdr3_aa: CASSATGQGDGYTF

cdr3_length: 16
d_call: TRBD1
v_call: TRBV5-1
j_call: TRBJ1-4
clone_size: NA
cdr3_nt: TGCGCCAGCAGCCTTGCTGGGGACAGGGGAAGAGAAAAACTGTTTTTT
cdr3_aa: CASSLAGDRGREKLFF

cdr3_length: 14
d_call: TRBD1
v_call: TRBV30
j_call: TRBJ1-1
clone_size: few
cdr3_nt: TGTGCCTGGAGTGTAGGGGGCTCTAACACTGAAGCTTTCTTT
cdr3_aa: CAWSVGGSNTEAFF

cdr3_length: 13
d_call: NA
v_call: TRBV6-4
j_call: TRBJ1-1
clone_size: NA
cdr3_nt: TGTGCCAGCAGCCAAATAAGGGGCACTGAAGCTTTCTTT
cdr3_aa: CASSQIRGTEAFF

cdr3_length: 14
d_call: NA
v_call: TRBV9
j_call: TRBJ1-1
clone_size: NA
cdr3_nt: TGTGCCAGCAGCACCAACAGGGTGAGCACTGAAGCTTTCTTT
cdr3_aa: CASSTNRVSTEAFF

cdr3_length: 12
d_call: TRBD1
v_call: TRBV28
j_call: TRBJ2-7
clone_size: few
cdr3_nt: TGTGCCAGCAGTTTACCTCTACAGGGGGAGTACTTC
cdr3_aa: CASSLPLQGEYF

cdr3_length: 14
d_call: TRBD2
v_call: TRBV25-1
j_call: TRBJ2-7
clone_size: NA
cdr3_nt: TGTGCCAGCATAGGAAGCGGGAGTAACTACGAGCAGTACTTC
cdr3_aa: CASIGSGSNYEQYF

cdr3_length: 16
d_call: NA
v_call: TRBV11-2
j_call: TRBJ1-1
clone_size: NA
cdr3_nt: TGTGCCAGCAGCTTAGCCGGGGGACTCCTGAACACTGAAGCTTTCTTT
cdr3_aa: CASSLAGGLLNTEAFF

cdr3_length: 16
d_call: TRBD2
v_call: TRBV4-1
j_call: TRBJ2-1
clone_size: NA
cdr3_nt: TGCGCCAGCAGTCTACTTGCGGCGGGGGGTTACAATGAGCAGTTCTTC
cdr3_aa: CASSLLAAGGYNEQFF